A selection of T cell receptor beta chains follows, all from one sample in a study of shared clonotypes between healthy human individuals. The protocol was immunoSEQ multiplex PCR, while the TCRdb copy is restricted to in-frame clones and leaves out a portion. The data show some 470,000 clones, over 60% seen once. The sample taken for sequencing was PBMCs. The receptors here all came from a woman aged 40 to 55 in good health. Some clones in this sample may be carry-over from other donors' samples. Each CDR3 is given with its conserved first and last residue. A D gene is named only where the DNA matches it firmly. Not every row has a clone size; where given, it reads once, few, many or a size class.

length | size | D | J | V | CDR3 | DNA
13 | NA | TRBD2 | TRBJ2-7 | TRBV6-1 | CASSREGGDEQYF | TGTGCCAGCAGTAGGGAGGGCGGCGACGAGCAGTACTTC
13 | NA | TRBD1 | TRBJ2-7 | TRBV7-9 | CASSLEGTGTQYF | TGTGCCAGCAGCTTAGAGGGGACAGGGACGCAGTACTTC
12 | NA | NA | TRBJ2-7 | TRBV30 | CAWSGGPYEQYF | TGTGCCTGGAGTGGGGGCCCGTACGAGCAGTACTTC
17 | NA | NA | TRBJ2-7 | TRBV4-1 | CASSQGPSGSPNYEQYF | TGCGCCAGCAGCCAAGGCCCATCAGGGTCCCCTAACTACGAGCAGTACTTC
14 | NA | NA | TRBJ2-7 | TRBV2 | CASKARPNLDEQYF | TGTGCCAGCAAAGCGCGTCCAAATCTCGACGAGCAGTACTTC
12 | NA | NA | TRBJ2-1 | TRBV28 | CASSLSPEEQFF | TGTGCCAGCAGTTTGTCCCCGGAGGAGCAGTTCTTC
15 | once | TRBD2 | TRBJ2-3 | TRBV7-8 | CASSLTSAFTDTQYF | TGTGCCAGCAGCTTAACTAGCGCCTTCACAGATACGCAGTATTTT
13 | NA | TRBD2 | TRBJ2-3 | TRBV7-2 | CASSLAGVDTQYF | TGTGCCAGCAGCTTGGCGGGGGTCGATACGCAGTATTTT
15 | NA | NA | TRBJ2-4 | TRBV5-1 | CASSIALGGPDIQYF | TGCGCCAGCAGCATTGCCCTTGGGGGGCCGGACATTCAGTACTTC
17 | NA | TRBD1 | TRBJ2-2 | TRBV18 | CASSPYGQGAWTGELFF | TGTGCCAGCTCACCATATGGGCAGGGGGCTTGGACCGGGGAGCTGTTTTTT
15 | NA | TRBD2 | TRBJ2-7 | TRBV5-5 | CASSLTSASSYEQYF | TGTGCCAGCAGCTTGACTAGCGCTAGCTCCTACGAGCAGTACTTC
13 | NA | TRBD1 | TRBJ1-5 | TRBV7-6 | CASSLDDRGPQHF | TGTGCCAGCAGCTTAGACGACAGGGGACCCCAGCATTTT
17 | once | NA | TRBJ2-2 | TRBV5-6 | CASSLVYIGKGPGELFF | TGTGCCAGCAGCTTGGTGTACATAGGCAAAGGTCCCGGGGAGCTGTTTTTT
14 | NA | NA | TRBJ1-2 | TRBV9 | CASSARSANYGYTF | TGTGCCAGCAGCGCTCGGTCAGCTAACTATGGCTACACCTTC
15 | once | TRBD2 | TRBJ2-3 | TRBV18 | CASSTTSGSTDTQYF | TGTGCCAGCTCAACCACTAGCGGGAGCACAGATACGCAGTATTTT
16 | NA | NA | TRBJ2-3 | TRBV5-6 | CASSWGGGASTDTQYF | TGTGCCAGCAGCTGGGGAGGGGGAGCGAGCACAGATACGCAGTATTTT
14 | NA | NA | TRBJ1-1 | TRBV28 | CASREGRLNTEAFF | TGTGCCAGCAGGGAAGGACGGCTGAACACTGAAGCTTTCTTT
15 | few | NA | TRBJ2-6 | TRBV5-6 | CASSFGPSGANVLTF | TGTGCCAGCAGCTTTGGACCCTCTGGGGCCAACGTCCTGACTTTC
14 | NA | NA | TRBJ2-2 | TRBV28 | CASSGRAWTGELFF | TGTGCCAGCAGTGGAAGGGCTTGGACCGGGGAGCTGTTTTTT
15 | NA | TRBD1 | TRBJ2-7 | TRBV6-5 | CASSYGGDRVNEQYF | TGTGCCAGCAGTTACGGGGGGGACAGGGTTAACGAGCAGTACTTC
18 | few | NA | TRBJ2-3 | TRBV28 | CASTSWVIGGESTDTQYF | TGTGCCAGCACCTCATGGGTGATAGGGGGAGAGAGCACAGATACGCAGTATTTT
14 | NA | NA | TRBJ1-5 | TRBV19 | CASSWAGGNQPQHF | TGTGCCAGTAGTTGGGCAGGGGGCAATCAGCCCCAGCATTTT
15 | NA | TRBD1 | TRBJ2-7 | TRBV5-1 | CASSWGTGGFYEQYF | TGCGCCAGCAGCTGGGGGACAGGGGGCTTCTACGAGCAGTACTTC
14 | NA | NA | TRBJ1-1 | TRBV11-2 | CASSLDPAYTEAFF | TGTGCCAGCAGCTTAGATCCGGCATACACTGAAGCTTTCTTT
12 | many | NA | TRBJ1-4 | TRBV9 | CASDSGHEKLFF | TGTGCCAGCGACAGCGGACATGAAAAACTGTTTTTT
14 | NA | NA | TRBJ2-7 | TRBV19 | CASSMSYPSYEQYF | TGTGCCAGTAGTATGAGCTACCCATCCTACGAGCAGTACTTC
15 | NA | TRBD2 | TRBJ2-1 | TRBV14 | CASSQVLAGHGEQFF | TGTGCCAGCAGCCAAGTACTAGCGGGGCACGGTGAGCAGTTCTTC
13 | NA | NA | TRBJ1-1 | TRBV5-6 | CASSFSWDTEAFF | TGTGCCAGCAGCTTTTCATGGGACACTGAAGCTTTCTTT
13 | many | TRBD2 | TRBJ2-5 | TRBV5-1 | CASSGRAGETQYF | TGCGCCAGCAGCGGGAGGGCCGGGGAGACCCAGTACTTC
16 | NA | NA | TRBJ1-1 | TRBV6-6 | CASTPRTEGMNTEAFF | TGTGCCAGCACCCCCCGGACCGAGGGCATGAACACTGAAGCTTTCTTT
12 | once | NA | TRBJ2-1 | TRBV30 | CAWSVLGNEQFF | TGTGCCTGGAGTGTATTAGGCAATGAGCAGTTCTTC
15 | NA | TRBD1 | TRBJ2-1 | TRBV5-1 | CASSVQGAPTNEQFF | TGCGCCAGCAGCGTTCAGGGGGCGCCCACAAATGAGCAGTTCTTC
15 | NA | NA | TRBJ2-7 | TRBV27 | CASSLLFTSSYEQYF | TGTGCCAGCAGTCTTCTCTTTACGAGCTCCTACGAGCAGTACTTC
17 | NA | NA | TRBJ2-3 | TRBV14 | CASSHRGAFTSTDTQYF | TGTGCCAGCAGCCACAGAGGAGCGTTCACTAGCACAGATACGCAGTATTTT
13 | NA | NA | TRBJ2-5 | TRBV10-2 | CASTGSRGETQYF | TGCGCCAGCACAGGGAGTCGGGGAGAGACCCAGTACTTC
14 | once | NA | TRBJ2-7 | TRBV28 | CASRKSGTHYEQYF | TGTGCCAGCAGGAAATCCGGGACTCACTACGAGCAGTACTTC
17 | once | NA | TRBJ1-5 | TRBV28 | CASSRRQDSYSNQPQHF | TGTGCCAGCAGCCGACGCCAGGACAGCTATAGCAATCAGCCCCAGCATTTT
16 | NA | NA | TRBJ2-6 | TRBV28 | CASSFRVISGANVLTF | TGTGCCAGCAGTTTCCGTGTGATATCTGGGGCCAACGTCCTGACTTTC
14 | NA | TRBD1 | TRBJ1-4 | TRBV5-8 | CASSGDRGLEKLFF | TGTGCCAGCAGTGGGGACAGGGGGCTTGAAAAACTGTTTTTT
13 | once | NA | TRBJ2-5 | TRBV14 | CASSQVSLETQYF | TGTGCCAGCAGCCAAGTATCGTTAGAGACCCAGTACTTC
17 | few | TRBD1 | TRBJ2-2 | TRBV30 | CAWSVAWTGVTTGELFF | TGTGCCTGGAGTGTCGCTTGGACAGGGGTGACGACCGGGGAGCTGTTTTTT
15 | NA | TRBD2 | TRBJ2-7 | TRBV11-1 | CASSLSGRTSYEQYF | TGTGCCAGCAGCTTAAGCGGGAGGACTTCCTACGAGCAGTACTTC
13 | NA | TRBD1 | TRBJ1-1 | TRBV5-6 | CASSWTGTLEAFF | TGTGCCAGCAGCTGGACAGGGACCCTCGAAGCTTTCTTT
15 | NA | TRBD2 | TRBJ2-1 | TRBV30 | CAWSPLLAGVHEQFF | TGTGCCTGGAGTCCCCTGTTAGCGGGAGTCCATGAGCAGTTCTTC
13 | NA | NA | TRBJ2-3 | TRBV14 | CASSQDYGDTQYF | TGTGCCAGCAGCCAAGATTACGGAGATACGCAGTATTTT